What follows is one T cell receptor beta chain and its context. Its antigen is as yet unknown. The data stem from a study of regulatory T cells in long-lasting Graves disease. General observations from the study: Gene preferences differed: TRBV28, TRBJ1-2, TRBJ2-5 in persistent cases.

This CDR3 comprises 15 residues. CDR1 is SNHLY, CDR2 FYNNEI, per germline. V was shortened by 5 bases and J by 1 base, with 14 bases between the two germline ends. Time point indicated: persistent/refractory GD, antithyroid drugs over 5 years with positive TRAb. From RNA extracted from PBMCs, the TCR library was made. In building TCR beta libraries, iRepertoire HTBI primers were used together with Arm-PCR of CDR3 regions. MiXCR was run by TCRdb on the multiplex PCR reads, yielding one entry per CDR3 protein. The profile shows 650,000 to 700,000 distinct CDR3 sequences, about 30% of them singletons. The sequencing here drew on peripheral blood mononuclear cells (PBMCs), taken when the disease was refractory, from a patient treated with antithyroid drugs. The clonotype originates from a female donor with Graves disease. The gene calls are TRBV2 and TRBJ1-1; no clear D. The CDR3 DNA reads as TGTGCCAGCAGTCCAGAAAGCTTGGGGAACACTGAAGCTTTCTTT. This codes for CASSPESLGNTEAFF.